A selection of T cell receptor beta chains follows, all from one sample in a study of blood T cell repertoires in COVID-19. Produced via immunoSEQ multiplex PCR; TCRdb's table is partial and in-frame only. In the table there are roughly 120,000 clones, approximately 74% of which are singletons. Sample: peripheral blood. The origin of the receptors is an older man with COVID-19, enrolled during active disease. Each CDR3 is given with its conserved first and last residue. The order of the fields is clone size, D gene, J gene, V gene, CDR3 DNA, CDR3 protein. A D gene is named only where the DNA matches it firmly. Clone size is stated in some rows and not others, as once, few, many or a class when expanded.

>-|-|TRBJ2-5|TRBV7-3
TGTGCCAGCAGCTCTCTATTTGGGGAGGCCCAGTACTTC
CASSSLFGEAQYF
>-|TRBD1|TRBJ1-5|TRBV7-8
TGTGCCAGCAGCCCTCGGACAGGGGGCAGCAATCAGCCCCAGCATTTT
CASSPRTGGSNQPQHF
>once|TRBD1|TRBJ1-1|TRBV29-1
TGCAGCGTGGCTAGGGGGGACAGGGGCACTGAAGCTTTCTTT
CSVARGDRGTEAFF
>-|TRBD2|TRBJ2-7|TRBV5-8
TGTGCCAGCAGCTTGGGACTAGCCCCAAGAATAGACGAGCAGTACTTC
CASSLGLAPRIDEQYF
>few|TRBD2|TRBJ2-2|TRBV6-2/TRBV6-3
TGTGCCAGCAGTTACTCGACTAGCGGGAACACCGGGGAGCTGTTTTTT
CASSYSTSGNTGELFF
>-|-|TRBJ2-7|TRBV6-1
TGTGCCAGCAGTGAGATGGGCGGGGGCGCTTACGAGCAGTACTTC
CASSEMGGGAYEQYF
>once|-|TRBJ2-3|TRBV24-1
TGTGCCACCAGTGAGGTCAGGGATAGCACAGATACGCAGTATTTT
CATSEVRDSTDTQYF
>once|-|TRBJ2-1|TRBV7-9
TGTGCCAGCAGCTTAGACCTGGGCAGGGCTGCTGAGCAGTTCTTC
CASSLDLGRAAEQFF
>-|-|TRBJ1-6|TRBV6-5
TGTGCCAGCAGTTACCGGGGGGGTTTCGGATCACCCCTCCACTTT
CASSYRGGFGSPLHF
>-|-|TRBJ2-2|TRBV29-1
TGCAGCGGATCCCGGGGGTCGAACACCGGGGAGCTGTTTTTT
CSGSRGSNTGELFF
>-|TRBD1|TRBJ1-6|TRBV27
TGTGCCAGCAGGGGGACAGGGGGCGCGGGACGTACTTGGTCACCCCTCCACTTT
CASRGTGGAGRTWSPLHF
>-|-|TRBJ1-1|TRBV6-5
TGTGCCAGCAGTTACGGGCCTTTAAGAAACACTGAAGCTTTCTTT
CASSYGPLRNTEAFF
>-|-|TRBJ2-5|TRBV4-3
TGCGCCAGCAGCCAAGATGGAAGCGGGTCTCAAGAGACCCAGTACTTC
CASSQDGSGSQETQYF
>-|-|TRBJ1-5|TRBV15
TGTGCCACCAGCAGAACCGGACAGACCAATCAGCCCCAGCATTTT
CATSRTGQTNQPQHF
>once|TRBD2|TRBJ2-2|TRBV6-5
TGTGCCAGCTTCACTAGCGGGAGTACTGCGGAGCTGTTTTTT
CASFTSGSTAELFF
>-|TRBD2|TRBJ2-5|TRBV3-1/TRBV3-2
TGTGCCAGCAACCAATGGGGGAGGGGAGAGACCCAGTACTTC
CASNQWGRGETQYF
>-|-|TRBJ1-2|TRBV27
TGTGCCAGCAGCCCACAGGGTGGCTATGGCTACACCTTC
CASSPQGGYGYTF
>-|-|TRBJ1-4|TRBV28
TGTGCCAGCAGTTGGGGCAGGGGTATGGATGAAAAACTGTTTTTT
CASSWGRGMDEKLFF
>few|-|TRBJ2-2|TRBV18
TGTGCCAGCTCAGGCGGGAAACTCGGGGAGCTGTTTTTT
CASSGGKLGELFF
>once|TRBD1|TRBJ2-2|TRBV24-1
TGTGCCACCAGGGGACAGGTTAATGACGGGGAGCTGTTTTTT
CATRGQVNDGELFF
>-|-|TRBJ2-5|TRBV6-1
TGTGCCAGCAGTGGGACGAACAGGGAAGAGACCCAGTACTTC
CASSGTNREETQYF
>-|-|TRBJ2-7|TRBV6-2/TRBV6-3
TGTGCCAGCAGCGGACCCGGGAACCGAGCCTACGAGCAGTACTTC
CASSGPGNRAYEQYF
>-|TRBD1|TRBJ2-1|TRBV5-1
TGCGCCAGCAGCTTAGGGACAGGGGGGAGCTCCTACAATGAGCAGTTCTTC
CASSLGTGGSSYNEQFF
>-|-|TRBJ1-6|TRBV27
TGTGCCAGCAGTGAATTTGTTGCGGATTCACCCCTCCACTTT
CASSEFVADSPLHF
>-|TRBD1|TRBJ2-6|TRBV5-6
TGTGCCAGCAGCTTGGCATCAGGGGGCTTCAACGTCCTGACTTTC
CASSLASGGFNVLTF